This T cell receptor beta chain was documented in a study of blood T cell repertoires in COVID-19. Whole-study context: The origin of the acute and convalescent COVID-19 samples was the United States, Italy and Spain. PBMCs, B-cell-depleted T cells, or T cells were the source of the cDNA or gDNA that made up the material.

In the authors' methods: Quantification of nucleated cells was approximated via reference gene primer amplification. Generated by immunoSEQ multiplex PCR, the TCRdb table keeps only in-frame clones and is missing some. That table gives V, J and clone size, and the DNA gave D and trimming. The table lists 250,000 to 300,000 clones, approximately 91% of them singletons. This study enrolled people aged about 18 to 100 from approximately 24 US geographic areas. Material: PBMCs or T cells enriched from blood (not recorded which). This TCR was recovered from a woman in her thirties or forties with acute COVID-19.

The CDR3 DNA sequence: TGCGCCAGCAGCCGCGGGACAGGGGGCCTGATCGAAGCTTTCTTT. Translation: CASSRGTGGLIEAFF. J is TRBJ1-1 and V is TRBV5-1; 12 bases line up with TRBD1. CDR1 is SGHRS, CDR2 YFSETQ, per germline. The CDR3 runs 15 residues. The J segment lost 8 bases and the V segment lost 4 bases, leaving 9 bases of the junction unmatched.